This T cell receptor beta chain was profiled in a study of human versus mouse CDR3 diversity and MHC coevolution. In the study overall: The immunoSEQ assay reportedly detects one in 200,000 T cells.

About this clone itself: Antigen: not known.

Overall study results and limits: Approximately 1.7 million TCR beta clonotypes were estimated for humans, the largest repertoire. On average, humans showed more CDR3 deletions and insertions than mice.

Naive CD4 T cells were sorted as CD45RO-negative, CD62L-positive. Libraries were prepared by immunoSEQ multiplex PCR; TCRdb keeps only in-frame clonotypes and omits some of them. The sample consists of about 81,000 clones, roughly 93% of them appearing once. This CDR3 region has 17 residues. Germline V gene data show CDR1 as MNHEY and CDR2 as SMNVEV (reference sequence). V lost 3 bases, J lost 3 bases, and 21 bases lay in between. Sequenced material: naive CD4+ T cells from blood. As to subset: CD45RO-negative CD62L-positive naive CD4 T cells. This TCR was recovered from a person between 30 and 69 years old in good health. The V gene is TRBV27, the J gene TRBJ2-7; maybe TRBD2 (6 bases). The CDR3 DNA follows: TGTGCCAGCAGTTTCCTGCCCTCGGACGGACTACTCTACGAGCAGTACTTC. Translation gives CASSFLPSDGLLYEQYF.